This TCR beta chain came from a study of early T cells in non-severe SARS-CoV-2 infection. Study summary: Sequenced bulk RNA came from whole blood that was unsorted, and chains were unpaired.

The V gene end was trimmed by 4 bases and the J gene end by 5 bases; junction bases not matched to a gene: 4. The CDR3 contains 14 residues. Germline V gene sequence: CDR1 SEHNR, CDR2 FQNEAQ (reference sequence). Individual cDNA molecules were tagged with unique molecular identifiers, the study reported. From the 5' RACE reads, TCRdb called clonotypes with MiXCR, one entry per CDR3 protein. The sample comprises tens of thousands of distinct CDR3 sequences, roughly 5.9% of which are singletons, and roughly 7% rests with the top ten. The rearrangement links TRBV7-9 to TRBJ2-2, with 7 bases fitting TRBD2. The clonotype was recovered from an adult who was a healthcare worker with PCR-confirmed SARS-CoV-2 infection or an uninfected control (not recorded which). Source material: whole blood. CDR3 loop: CASSWRGSTGELFF. The CDR3 bases are TGTGCCAGCAGCTGGCGGGGGTCGACCGGGGAGCTGTTTTTT.